This record looks at one T cell receptor (beta chain) sequence and its context. This entry is derived from a study of blood T cell repertoires in COVID-19. Sequencing was performed with immunoSEQ multiplex PCR; in TCRdb, only in-frame clones are kept and a portion is missing. The sample shows under 95,000 clones, around nine tenths of them seen only once. V was pared by 6 bases and J by 6 bases, with 5 bases of the junction left unmatched. This CDR3 spans 13 amino acids. Germline V gives CDR1 MNHEY, CDR2 SVGAGI. This sequence joins TRBV6-5 and TRBJ1-2, with 9 bases lining up with TRBD1. The sequenced material came from peripheral blood. This sequence was found in a woman between 50 and 59 years old in a cohort sampled during active COVID-19. The DNA of the CDR3 is TGTGCCAGCAGACCGGGACAGGGAAATGGCTACACCTTC. Its translation is CASRPGQGNGYTF.